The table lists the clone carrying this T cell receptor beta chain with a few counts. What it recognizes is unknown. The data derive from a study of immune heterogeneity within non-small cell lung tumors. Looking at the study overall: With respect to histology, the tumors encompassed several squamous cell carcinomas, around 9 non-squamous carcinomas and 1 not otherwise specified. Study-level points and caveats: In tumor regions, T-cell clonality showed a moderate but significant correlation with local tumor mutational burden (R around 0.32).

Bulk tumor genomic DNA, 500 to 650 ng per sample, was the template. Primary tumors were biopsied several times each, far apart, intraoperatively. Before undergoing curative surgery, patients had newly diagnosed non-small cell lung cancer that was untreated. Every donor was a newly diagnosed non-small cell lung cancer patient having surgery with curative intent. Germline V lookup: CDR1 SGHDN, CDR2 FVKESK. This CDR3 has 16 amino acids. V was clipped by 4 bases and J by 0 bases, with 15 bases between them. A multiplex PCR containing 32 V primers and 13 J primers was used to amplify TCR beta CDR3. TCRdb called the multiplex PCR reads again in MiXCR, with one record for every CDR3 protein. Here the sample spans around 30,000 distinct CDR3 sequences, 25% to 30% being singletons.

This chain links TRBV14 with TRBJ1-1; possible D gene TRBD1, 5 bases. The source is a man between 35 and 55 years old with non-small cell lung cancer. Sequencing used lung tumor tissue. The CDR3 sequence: CASSPLGKGLNTEAFF. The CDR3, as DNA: TGTGCCAGCAGCCCCCTCGGGAAGGGACTGAACACTGAAGCTTTCTTT.